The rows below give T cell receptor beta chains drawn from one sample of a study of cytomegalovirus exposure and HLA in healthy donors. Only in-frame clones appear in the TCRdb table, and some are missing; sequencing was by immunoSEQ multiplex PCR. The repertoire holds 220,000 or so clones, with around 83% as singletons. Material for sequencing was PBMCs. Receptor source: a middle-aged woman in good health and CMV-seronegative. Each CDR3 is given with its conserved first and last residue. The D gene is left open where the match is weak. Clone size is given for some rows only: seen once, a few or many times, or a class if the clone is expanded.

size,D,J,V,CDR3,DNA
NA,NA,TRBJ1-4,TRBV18,CASSPGATNEKLFF,TGTGCCAGCTCACCGGGGGCTACTAATGAAAAACTGTTTTTT
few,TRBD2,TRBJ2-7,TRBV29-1,CSAQGLGDEQYF,TGCAGCGCACAGGGACTAGGAGACGAGCAGTACTTC
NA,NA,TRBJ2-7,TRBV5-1,CASSFYRAGEDEQYF,TGCGCCAGCAGCTTTTACAGGGCCGGCGAAGACGAGCAGTACTTC
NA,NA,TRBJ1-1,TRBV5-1,CASRLGENTEAFF,TGCGCCAGCAGGCTAGGGGAGAACACTGAAGCTTTCTTT
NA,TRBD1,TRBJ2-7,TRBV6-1,CASFPGTGGNYEQYF,TGTGCCAGCTTCCCCGGCACAGGGGGCAACTACGAGCAGTACTTC
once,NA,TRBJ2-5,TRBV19,CASSRGLAETQYF,TGTGCCAGTAGTCGAGGACTGGCGGAGACCCAGTACTTC
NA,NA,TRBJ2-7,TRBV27,CASSPGPGLKQYF,TGTGCCAGCAGTCCGGGGCCGGGACTCAAACAGTACTTC
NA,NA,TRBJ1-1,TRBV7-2,CASSPSGYAQTEAFF,TGTGCCAGCAGCCCATCAGGGTATGCCCAGACTGAAGCTTTCTTT
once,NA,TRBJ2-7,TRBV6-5,CASSEGGKHEQYF,TGTGCCAGCAGTGAGGGCGGGAAGCACGAGCAGTACTTC
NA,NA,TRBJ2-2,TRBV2,CALLASGELFF,TGTGCCTTACTAGCTTCCGGGGAGCTGTTTTTT
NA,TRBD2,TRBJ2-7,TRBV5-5,CASSFLGTSHEQYF,TGTGCCAGCAGCTTTCTCGGGACTAGCCACGAGCAGTACTTC
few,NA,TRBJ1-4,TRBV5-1,CASTGGYNEKLFF,TGCGCCAGCACGGGGGGTTATAATGAAAAACTGTTTTTT
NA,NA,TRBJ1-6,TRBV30,CAWSVLVYNSPLHF,TGTGCCTGGAGTGTACTAGTCTATAATTCACCCCTCCACTTT
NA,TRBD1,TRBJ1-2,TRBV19,CASSFRDRPNYGYTF,TGTGCCAGTAGTTTCCGGGACAGGCCTAACTATGGCTACACCTTC
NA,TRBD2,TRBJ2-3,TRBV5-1,CASSLASGRAGTDTQYF,TGCGCCAGCAGCTTGGCTAGCGGGAGGGCCGGTACAGATACGCAGTATTTT
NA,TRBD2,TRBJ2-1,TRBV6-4,CASSEREGSYNEQFF,TGTGCCAGCAGTGAGCGGGAGGGCTCCTACAATGAGCAGTTCTTC
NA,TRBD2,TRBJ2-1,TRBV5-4,CASSLGGLAGGPYNEQFF,TGTGCCAGCAGCTTGGGGGGACTAGCGGGAGGCCCTTACAATGAGCAGTTCTTC
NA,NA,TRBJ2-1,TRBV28,CASITEGAGFYNEQFF,TGTGCCAGCATCACAGAAGGGGCAGGGTTCTACAATGAGCAGTTCTTC
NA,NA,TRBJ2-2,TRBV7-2,CASRPRVSGELFF,TGTGCCAGCAGACCGAGGGTGTCCGGGGAGCTGTTTTTT
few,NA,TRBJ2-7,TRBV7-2,CASSLVGEGTYEQYF,TGTGCCAGCAGCTTAGTCGGGGAAGGGACCTACGAGCAGTACTTC
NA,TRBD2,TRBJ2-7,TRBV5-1,CASSPGGVGYYEQYF,TGCGCCAGCAGCCCGGGAGGGGTGGGGTATTACGAGCAGTACTTC
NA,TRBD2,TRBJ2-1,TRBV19,CATSPGLARVGEQFF,TGTGCCACATCTCCGGGACTAGCGAGGGTAGGGGAGCAGTTCTTC
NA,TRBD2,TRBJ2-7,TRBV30,CALQRTRGEQYF,TGTGCCCTCCAAAGGACTAGAGGCGAGCAGTACTTC
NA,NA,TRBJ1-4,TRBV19,CASSLEGSYEKLFF,TGTGCCAGTAGTCTCGAGGGATCATATGAAAAACTGTTTTTT
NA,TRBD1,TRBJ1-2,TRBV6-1,CASTLDRVGGGYTF,TGTGCCAGCACCCTAGACAGGGTAGGCGGCGGCTACACCTTC
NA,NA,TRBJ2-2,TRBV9,CASSVDEQASLTGELFF,TGTGCCAGCAGCGTAGATGAGCAGGCGTCCCTCACCGGGGAGCTGTTTTTT
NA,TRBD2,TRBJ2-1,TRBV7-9,CASGTSGGGGSYNEQFF,TGTGCCAGCGGTACTAGCGGGGGGGGAGGTTCCTACAATGAGCAGTTCTTC
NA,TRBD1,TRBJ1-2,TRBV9,CASSYRDRENGYTF,TGTGCCAGCAGCTACCGGGACAGGGAGAATGGCTACACCTTC
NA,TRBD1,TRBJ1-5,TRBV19,CASSIRDRANQPQHF,TGTGCCAGTAGTATTCGGGACAGGGCCAATCAGCCCCAGCATTTT
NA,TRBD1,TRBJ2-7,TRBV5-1,CASSSSGTGTHEQYF,TGCGCCAGCAGCTCTTCCGGGACAGGGACCCACGAGCAGTACTTC
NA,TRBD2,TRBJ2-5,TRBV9,CASSVLPSGHRETQYF,TGTGCCAGCAGCGTATTGCCTAGCGGCCATAGGGAGACCCAGTACTTC
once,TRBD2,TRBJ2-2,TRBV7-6,CASSLGQGGSTGELFF,TGTGCCAGCAGCTTAGGCCAGGGCGGGAGCACCGGGGAGCTGTTTTTT
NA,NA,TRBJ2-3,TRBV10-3,CAISDNSRYTQYF,TGTGCCATCAGTGACAACAGTCGGTATACGCAGTATTTT
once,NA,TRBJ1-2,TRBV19,CASSIQAGQRYGYTF,TGTGCCAGTAGTATTCAGGCAGGGCAACGCTATGGCTACACCTTC
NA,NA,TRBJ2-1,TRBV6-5,CASRYINEQFF,TGTGCCAGCAGATACATAAATGAGCAGTTCTTC
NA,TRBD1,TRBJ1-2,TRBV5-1,CASSLAGQGNYGYTF,TGCGCCAGCAGCTTGGCCGGACAGGGTAACTATGGCTACACCTTC
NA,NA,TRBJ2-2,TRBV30,CAWSVIRGASGELFF,TGTGCCTGGAGTGTTATAAGGGGCGCCTCCGGGGAGCTGTTTTTT
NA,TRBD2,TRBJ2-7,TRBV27,CASSLASGRSYEQYF,TGTGCCAGCAGTTTAGCTAGCGGGAGATCCTACGAGCAGTACTTC
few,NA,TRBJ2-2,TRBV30,CAWMGRDTGELFF,TGTGCCTGGATGGGCAGGGACACCGGGGAGCTGTTTTTT
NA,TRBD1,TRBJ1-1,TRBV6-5,CAVKGQGYTEAFF,TGTGCCGTAAAGGGACAGGGTTACACTGAAGCTTTCTTT
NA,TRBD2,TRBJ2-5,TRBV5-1,CASSPGTSYEQETQYF,TGCGCCAGCAGCCCCGGGACTAGCTACGAGCAAGAGACCCAGTACTTC
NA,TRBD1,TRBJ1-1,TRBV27,CASINTRQGRGKAFF,TGTGCCAGCATCAACACCCGACAGGGACGGGGTAAAGCTTTCTTT
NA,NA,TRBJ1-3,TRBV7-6,CASSYGPRTVGSGNTIYF,TGTGCCAGCAGCTACGGACCCCGGACTGTAGGCTCTGGAAACACCATATATTTT